This T cell receptor (beta chain) appears in the sequencing data of a study of T cell changes during pregnancy in multiple sclerosis. On this clone: A read error may produce the germline difference seen at one junction end.

Sequencing used immunoSEQ multiplex PCR; TCRdb keeps in-frame clones, though not all of them. The sample shows 93,000 or so clones, 92% of them seen only once. Germline V lookup: CDR1 MDHEN, CDR2 SYDVKM. This CDR3 has 13 amino acids. The sample was peripheral blood, taken after pregnancy. The gene calls are TRBV28 and TRBJ1-5, with D possibly matching TRBD1 (6 bases). This clonotype originated in a female donor with multiple sclerosis, enrolled in a pregnancy study. The CDR3 is CATSSGGWKPQHF. CDR3 nucleotides: TGTGCCACCAGTAGCGGGGGCTGGAAGCCCCAGCATTTT.